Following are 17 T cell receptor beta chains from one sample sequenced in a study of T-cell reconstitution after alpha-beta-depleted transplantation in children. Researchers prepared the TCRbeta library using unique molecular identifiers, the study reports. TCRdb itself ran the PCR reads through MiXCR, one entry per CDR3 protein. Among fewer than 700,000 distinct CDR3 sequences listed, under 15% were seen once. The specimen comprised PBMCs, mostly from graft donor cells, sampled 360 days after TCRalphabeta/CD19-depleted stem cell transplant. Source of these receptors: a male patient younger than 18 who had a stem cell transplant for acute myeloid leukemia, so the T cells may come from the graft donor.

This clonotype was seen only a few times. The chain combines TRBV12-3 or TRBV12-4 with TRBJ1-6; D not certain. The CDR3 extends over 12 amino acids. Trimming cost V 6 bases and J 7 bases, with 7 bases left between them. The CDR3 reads CASRGENSPLHF. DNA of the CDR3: TGTGCCAGCAGAGGAGAAAATTCACCCCTCCACTTT.

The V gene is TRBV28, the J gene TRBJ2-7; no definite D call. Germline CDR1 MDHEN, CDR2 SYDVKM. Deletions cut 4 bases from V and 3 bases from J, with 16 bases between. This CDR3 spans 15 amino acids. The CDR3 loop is CASSSATGSHYEQYF. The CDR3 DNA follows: TGTGCCAGCAGTTCTGCGACGGGCAGCCACTACGAGCAGTACTTC.

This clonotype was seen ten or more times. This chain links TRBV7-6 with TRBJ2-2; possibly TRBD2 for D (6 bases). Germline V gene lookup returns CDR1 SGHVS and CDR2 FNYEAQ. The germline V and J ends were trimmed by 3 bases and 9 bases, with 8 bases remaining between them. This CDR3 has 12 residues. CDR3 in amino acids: CASSLGGRELFF. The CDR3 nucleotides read TGTGCCAGCAGCTTGGGGGGTCGGGAGCTGTTTTTT.

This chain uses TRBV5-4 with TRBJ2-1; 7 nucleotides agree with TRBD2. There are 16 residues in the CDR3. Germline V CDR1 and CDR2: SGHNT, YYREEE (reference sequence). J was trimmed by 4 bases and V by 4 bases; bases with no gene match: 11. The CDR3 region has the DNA TGTGCCAGCAGCGGCGCCCGGGACTATCGTTACAATGAGCAGTTCTTC. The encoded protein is CASSGARDYRYNEQFF.

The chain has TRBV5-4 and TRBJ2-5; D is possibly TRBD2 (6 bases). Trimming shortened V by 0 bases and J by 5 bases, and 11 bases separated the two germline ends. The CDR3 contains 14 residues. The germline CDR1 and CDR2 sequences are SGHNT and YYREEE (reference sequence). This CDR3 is CASSLEVGSETQYF. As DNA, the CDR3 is TGTGCCAGCAGCTTGGAAGTCGGGAGTGAGACCCAGTACTTC.

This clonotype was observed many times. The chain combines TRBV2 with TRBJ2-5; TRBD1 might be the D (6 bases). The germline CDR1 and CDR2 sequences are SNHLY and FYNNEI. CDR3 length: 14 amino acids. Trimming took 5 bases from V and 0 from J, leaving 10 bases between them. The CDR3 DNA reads TGTGCCAGCAGTCCACAGGGAAACCAAGAGACCCAGTACTTC. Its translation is CASSPQGNQETQYF.

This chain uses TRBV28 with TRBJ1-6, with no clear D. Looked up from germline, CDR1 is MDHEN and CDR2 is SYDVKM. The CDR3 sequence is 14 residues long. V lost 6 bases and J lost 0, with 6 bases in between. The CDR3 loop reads CASRGGSYNSPLHF. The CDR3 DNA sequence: TGTGCCAGCAGGGGTGGCTCCTATAATTCACCCCTCCACTTT.

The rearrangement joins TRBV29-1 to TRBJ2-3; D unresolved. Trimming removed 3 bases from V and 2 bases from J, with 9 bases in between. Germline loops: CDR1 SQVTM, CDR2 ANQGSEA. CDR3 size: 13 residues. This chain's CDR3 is CSVEAVNTDTQYF. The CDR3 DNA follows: TGCAGCGTTGAGGCGGTTAACACAGATACGCAGTATTTT.

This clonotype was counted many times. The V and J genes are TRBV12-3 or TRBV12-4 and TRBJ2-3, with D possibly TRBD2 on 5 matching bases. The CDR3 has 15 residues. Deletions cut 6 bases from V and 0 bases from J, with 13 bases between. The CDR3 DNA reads TGTGCCAGCAGCCCCAGCGGACTGAGCACAGATACGCAGTATTTT. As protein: CASSPSGLSTDTQYF.

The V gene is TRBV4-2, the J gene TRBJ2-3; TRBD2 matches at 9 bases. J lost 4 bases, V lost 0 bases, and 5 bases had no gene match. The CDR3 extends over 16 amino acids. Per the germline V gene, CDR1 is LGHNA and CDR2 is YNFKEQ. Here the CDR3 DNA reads TGTGCCAGCAGCCAAGAGGGGACTAGCAGCCCAGATACGCAGTATTTT. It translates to CASSQEGTSSPDTQYF.

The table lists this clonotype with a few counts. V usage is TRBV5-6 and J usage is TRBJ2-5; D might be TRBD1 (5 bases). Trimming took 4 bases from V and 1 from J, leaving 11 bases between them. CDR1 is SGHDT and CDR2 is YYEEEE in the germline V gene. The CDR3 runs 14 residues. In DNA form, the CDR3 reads TGTGCCAGCAGCCTGTACAGGATCCAAGAGACCCAGTACTTC. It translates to CASSLYRIQETQYF. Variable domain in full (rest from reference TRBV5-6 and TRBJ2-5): DAGVTQSPTHLIKTRGQQVTLRCSPKSGHDTVSWYQQALGQGPQFIFQYYEEEERQRGNFPDRFSGHQFPNYSSELNVNALLLGDSALYLCASSLYRIQETQYFGPGTRLLVL.

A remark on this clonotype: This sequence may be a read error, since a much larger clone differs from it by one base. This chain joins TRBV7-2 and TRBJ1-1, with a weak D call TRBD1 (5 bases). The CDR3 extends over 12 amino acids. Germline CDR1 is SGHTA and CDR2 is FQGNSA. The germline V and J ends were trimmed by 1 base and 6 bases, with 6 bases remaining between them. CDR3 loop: CASSLGDPEAFF. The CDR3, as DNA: TGTGCCAGCAGCTTAGGGGACCCTGAAGCTTTCTTT.

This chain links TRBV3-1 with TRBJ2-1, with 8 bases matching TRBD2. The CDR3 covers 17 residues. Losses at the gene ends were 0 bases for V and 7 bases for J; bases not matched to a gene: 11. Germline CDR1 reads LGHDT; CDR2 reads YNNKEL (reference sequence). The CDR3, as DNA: TGTGCCAGCAGCCAAGATCACGAGCGGGAGAGCAGTAATGAGCAGTTCTTC. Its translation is CASSQDHERESSNEQFF.

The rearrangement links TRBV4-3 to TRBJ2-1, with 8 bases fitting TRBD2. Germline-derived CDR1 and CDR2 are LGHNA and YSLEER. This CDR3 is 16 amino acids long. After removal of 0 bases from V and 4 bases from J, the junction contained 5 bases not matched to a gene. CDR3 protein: CASSQEGVAGYNEQFF. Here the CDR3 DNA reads TGCGCCAGCAGCCAAGAAGGGGTAGCGGGGTACAATGAGCAGTTCTTC.

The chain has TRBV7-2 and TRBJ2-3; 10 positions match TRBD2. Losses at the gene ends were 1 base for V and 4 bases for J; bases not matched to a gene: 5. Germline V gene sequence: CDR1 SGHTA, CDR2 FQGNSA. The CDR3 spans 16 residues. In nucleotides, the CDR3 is TGTGCCAGCAGCTTAGGGAGAGCGGGAGGGGCAGATACGCAGTATTTT. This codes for CASSLGRAGGADTQYF.

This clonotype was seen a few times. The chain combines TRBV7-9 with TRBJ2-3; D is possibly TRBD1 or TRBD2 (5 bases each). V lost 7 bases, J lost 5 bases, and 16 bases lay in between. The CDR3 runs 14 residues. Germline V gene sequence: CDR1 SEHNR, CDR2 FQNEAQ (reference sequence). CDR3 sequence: CASTTGPDLDTQYF. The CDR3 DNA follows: TGTGCCAGCACAACGGGACCCGACCTAGATACGCAGTATTTT.

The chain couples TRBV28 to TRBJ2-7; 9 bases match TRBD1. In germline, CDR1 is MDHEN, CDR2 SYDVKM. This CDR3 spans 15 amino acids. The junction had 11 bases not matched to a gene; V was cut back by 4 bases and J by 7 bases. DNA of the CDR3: TGTGCCAGCAGTTCACAGACAGGGGGAAGAGGGGAGCAGTACTTC. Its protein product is CASSSQTGGRGEQYF.